This T cell receptor beta chain originates from a study of T cell repertoires in cytomegalovirus infection. Study as a whole: Used in the study were CMV epitopes, some recently identified and HLA-C-restricted, others well-studied and HLA-B-restricted. Matching HLA type and CMV infection were both indicated by public TCR beta signatures. Findings and limits, study-wide: Summed public TCR beta family frequency identified CMV carriers bearing the relevant HLA.

On this clonotype itself: The antigen is unknown.

TCRdb reprocessed the reads via MiXCR and lists one record per CDR3 protein. The table records around 99,000 distinct CDR3 sequences, around 28% of them present only once. Sequenced material: CD8+ T cells from cultured PBMCs, taken from culture after CMV antigen stimulation. The clonotype comes from a human donor in good health (CMV status not recorded). Some clones in this sample may be carry-over from other donors' samples.

The CDR3 loop reads CASSSLQGVDYGYTF. Written as DNA, the CDR3 is TGTGCCAGCAGCTCGCTACAGGGGGTTGACTATGGCTACACCTTC. The chain carries TRBV11-1 and TRBJ1-2, with 8 bases matching TRBD1. CDR1 is SGHAT, CDR2 FQDESV, per germline (reference sequence). The CDR3 extends over 15 amino acids. Trimming removed 4 bases from V and 3 bases from J; junction bases left unmatched: 7.